The sequence of this T cell receptor beta chain was determined in a study of blood T cell repertoires in COVID-19. The junction had 3 bases not matched to a gene; V was cut back by 2 bases and J by 1 base. The CDR3 sequence is 15 residues long. Per the germline V gene, CDR1 is SGHRS and CDR2 is YFSETQ. Repertoires were generated with immunoSEQ multiplex PCR, while TCRdb's copy carries only in-frame clones and drops some. Here the sample spans roughly 310,000 clones, roughly 90% being singletons. The rearrangement links TRBV5-1 to TRBJ1-3, with 7 bases lining up with TRBD1. The receptor was derived from a woman aged 30 to 39 with COVID-19, enrolled during active disease. The specimen sequenced was peripheral blood. CDR3 in amino acids: CASSFGTASGNTIYF. In DNA form, the CDR3 reads TGCGCCAGCAGCTTTGGGACAGCTTCTGGAAACACCATATATTTT.